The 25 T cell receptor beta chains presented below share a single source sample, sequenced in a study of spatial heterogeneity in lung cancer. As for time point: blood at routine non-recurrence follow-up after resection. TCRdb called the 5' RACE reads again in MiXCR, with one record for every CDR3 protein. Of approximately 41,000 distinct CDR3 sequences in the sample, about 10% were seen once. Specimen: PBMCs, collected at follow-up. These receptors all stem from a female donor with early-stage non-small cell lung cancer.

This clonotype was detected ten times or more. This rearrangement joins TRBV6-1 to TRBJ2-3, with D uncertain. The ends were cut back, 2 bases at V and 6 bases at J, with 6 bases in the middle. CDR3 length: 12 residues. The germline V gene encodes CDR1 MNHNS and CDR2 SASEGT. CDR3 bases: TGTGCCAGCAGTGAAATCCGTGATACGCAGTATTTT. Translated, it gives CASSEIRDTQYF.

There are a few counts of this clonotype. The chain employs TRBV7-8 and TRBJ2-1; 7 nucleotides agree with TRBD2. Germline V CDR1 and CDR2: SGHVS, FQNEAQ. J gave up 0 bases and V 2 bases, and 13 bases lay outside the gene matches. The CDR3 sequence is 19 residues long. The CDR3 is CASSLREGVGVSSYNEQFF. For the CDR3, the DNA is TGTGCCAGCAGCTTAAGGGAGGGAGTCGGGGTGAGCTCCTACAATGAGCAGTTCTTC. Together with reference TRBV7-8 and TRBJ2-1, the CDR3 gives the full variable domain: GAGVSQSPRYKVAKRGQDVALRCDPISGHVSLFWYQQALGQGPEFLTYFQNEAQLDKSGLPSDRFFAERPEGSVSTLKIQRTQQEDSAVYLCASSLREGVGVSSYNEQFFGPGTRLTVL.

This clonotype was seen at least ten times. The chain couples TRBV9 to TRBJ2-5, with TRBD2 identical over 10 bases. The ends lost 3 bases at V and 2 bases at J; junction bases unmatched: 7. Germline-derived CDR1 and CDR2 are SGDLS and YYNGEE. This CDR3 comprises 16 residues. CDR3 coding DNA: TGTGCCAGCAGCGAGAGGATAGCGGGGGGACAAGAGACCCAGTACTTC. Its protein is CASSERIAGGQETQYF.

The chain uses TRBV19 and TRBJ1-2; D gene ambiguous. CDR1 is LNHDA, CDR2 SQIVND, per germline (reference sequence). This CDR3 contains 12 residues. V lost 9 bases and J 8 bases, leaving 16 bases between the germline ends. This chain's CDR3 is CASLSPFWGYTF. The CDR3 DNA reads TGTGCCAGCCTCTCGCCATTTTGGGGCTACACCTTC. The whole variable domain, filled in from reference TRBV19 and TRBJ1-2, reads DGGITQSPKYLFRKEGQNVTLSCEQNLNHDAMYWYRQDPGQGLRLIYYSQIVNDFQKGDIAEGYSVSREKKESFPLTVTSAQKNPTAFYLCASLSPFWGYTFGSGTRLTVV.

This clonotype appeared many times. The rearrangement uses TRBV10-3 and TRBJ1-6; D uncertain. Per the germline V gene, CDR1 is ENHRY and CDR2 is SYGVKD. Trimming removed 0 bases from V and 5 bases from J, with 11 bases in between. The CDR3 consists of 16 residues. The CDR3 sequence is CAISESLGRDNSPLHF. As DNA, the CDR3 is TGTGCCATCAGTGAGTCGCTCGGGCGGGATAATTCACCCCTCCACTTT.

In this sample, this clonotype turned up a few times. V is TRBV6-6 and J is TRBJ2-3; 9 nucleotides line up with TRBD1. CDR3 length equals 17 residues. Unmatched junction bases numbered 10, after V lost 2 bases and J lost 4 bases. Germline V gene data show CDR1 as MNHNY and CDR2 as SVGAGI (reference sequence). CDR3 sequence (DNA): TGTGCCAGCAGTTACCCAACCGGGACAGGGATCTCAGATACGCAGTATTTT. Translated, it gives CASSYPTGTGISDTQYF.

CDR3 sequence reads: CSARDSGDTQYF. In DNA form, the CDR3 reads TGCAGTGCTAGAGATTCAGGAGATACGCAGTATTTT. This chain joins TRBV20-1 and TRBJ2-3; no firm D call. This CDR3 spans 12 amino acids. V was clipped by 0 bases and J by 5 bases, with 6 bases between them. Germline CDR1 is DFQATT and CDR2 is SNEGSKA (reference sequence).

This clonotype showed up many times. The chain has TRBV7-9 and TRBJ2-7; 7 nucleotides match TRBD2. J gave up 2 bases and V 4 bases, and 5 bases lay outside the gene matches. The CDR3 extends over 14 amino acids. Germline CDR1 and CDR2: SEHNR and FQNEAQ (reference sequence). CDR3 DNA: TGTGCCAGCAGCTCCGCGGGGGTCACCTACGAGCAGTACTTC. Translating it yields CASSSAGVTYEQYF.

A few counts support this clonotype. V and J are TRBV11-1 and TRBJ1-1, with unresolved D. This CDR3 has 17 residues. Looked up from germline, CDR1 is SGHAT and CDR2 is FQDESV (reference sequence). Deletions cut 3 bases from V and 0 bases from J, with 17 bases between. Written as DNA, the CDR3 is TGTGCCAGCAGCTTGGGCTCAGACCTTATCGTGAACACTGAAGCTTTCTTT. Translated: CASSLGSDLIVNTEAFF.

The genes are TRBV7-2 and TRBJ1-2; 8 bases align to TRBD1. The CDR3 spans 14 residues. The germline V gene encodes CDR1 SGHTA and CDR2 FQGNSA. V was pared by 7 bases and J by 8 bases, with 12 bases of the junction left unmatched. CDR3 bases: TGTGCCAGCACCCAAAAAGTCAGGGGGCTCGGCTACACCTTC. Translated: CASTQKVRGLGYTF.

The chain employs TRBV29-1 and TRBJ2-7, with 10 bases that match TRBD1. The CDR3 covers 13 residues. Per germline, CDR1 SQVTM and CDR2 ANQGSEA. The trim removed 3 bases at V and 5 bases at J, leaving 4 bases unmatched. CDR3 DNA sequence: TGCAGCGTTGACTTAGGACAGGGGGACGAGCAGTACTTC. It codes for CSVDLGQGDEQYF.

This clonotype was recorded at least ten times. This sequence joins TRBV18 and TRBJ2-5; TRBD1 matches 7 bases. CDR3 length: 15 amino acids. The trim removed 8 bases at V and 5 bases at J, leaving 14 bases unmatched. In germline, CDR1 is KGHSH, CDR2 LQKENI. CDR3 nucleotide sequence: TGTGCCAGCCAAAATAGACAGGGAGAAGGGGAGACCCAGTACTTC. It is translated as CASQNRQGEGETQYF.

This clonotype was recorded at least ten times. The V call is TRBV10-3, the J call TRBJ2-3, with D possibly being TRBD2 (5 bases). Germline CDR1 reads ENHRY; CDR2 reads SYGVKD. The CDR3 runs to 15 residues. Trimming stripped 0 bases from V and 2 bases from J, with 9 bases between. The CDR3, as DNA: TGTGCCATCAGTGAGTCGAAGCTAGCCACAGATACGCAGTATTTT. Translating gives CAISESKLATDTQYF.

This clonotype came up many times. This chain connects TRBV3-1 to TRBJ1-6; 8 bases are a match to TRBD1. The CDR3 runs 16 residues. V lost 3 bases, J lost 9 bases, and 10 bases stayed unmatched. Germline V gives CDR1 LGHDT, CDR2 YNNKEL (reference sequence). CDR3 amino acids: CASSQARTGGRSPLHF. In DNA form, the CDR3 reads TGTGCCAGCAGCCAGGCCCGTACAGGGGGGCGTTCACCCCTCCACTTT.

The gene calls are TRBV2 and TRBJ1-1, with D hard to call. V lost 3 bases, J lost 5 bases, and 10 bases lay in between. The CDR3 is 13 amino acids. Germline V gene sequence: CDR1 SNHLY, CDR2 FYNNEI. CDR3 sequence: CASSEITGTEAFF. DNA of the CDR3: TGTGCCAGCAGTGAGATTACCGGGACTGAAGCTTTCTTT.

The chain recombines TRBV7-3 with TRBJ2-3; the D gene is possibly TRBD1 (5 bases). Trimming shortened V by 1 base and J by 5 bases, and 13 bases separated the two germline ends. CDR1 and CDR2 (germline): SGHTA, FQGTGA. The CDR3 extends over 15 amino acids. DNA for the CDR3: TGTGCCAGCAGCTTAATTTCTGGGCAGGGAGATACGCAGTATTTT. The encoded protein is CASSLISGQGDTQYF.

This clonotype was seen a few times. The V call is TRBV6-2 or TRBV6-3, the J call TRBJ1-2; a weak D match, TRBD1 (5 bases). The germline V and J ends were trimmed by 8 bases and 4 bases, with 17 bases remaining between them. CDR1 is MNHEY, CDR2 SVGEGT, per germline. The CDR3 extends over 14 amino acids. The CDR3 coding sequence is TGTGCCAGCGAAGATGGGGGAATAGGCTATGGCTACACCTTC. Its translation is CASEDGGIGYGYTF.

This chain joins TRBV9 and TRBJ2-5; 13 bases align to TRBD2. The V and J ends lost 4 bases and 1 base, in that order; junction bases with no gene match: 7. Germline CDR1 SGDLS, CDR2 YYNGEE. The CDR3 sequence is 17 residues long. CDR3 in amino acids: CASSPRLAGGFQETQYF. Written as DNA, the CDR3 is TGTGCCAGCAGCCCCCGACTAGCGGGGGGCTTCCAAGAGACCCAGTACTTC.

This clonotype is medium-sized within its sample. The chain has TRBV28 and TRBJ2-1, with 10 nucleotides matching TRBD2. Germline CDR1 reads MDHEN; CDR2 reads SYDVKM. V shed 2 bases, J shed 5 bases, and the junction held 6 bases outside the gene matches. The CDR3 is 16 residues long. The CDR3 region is CASSLLLAGGHNEQFF. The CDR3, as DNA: TGTGCCAGCAGTTTACTATTAGCGGGGGGCCACAATGAGCAGTTCTTC.

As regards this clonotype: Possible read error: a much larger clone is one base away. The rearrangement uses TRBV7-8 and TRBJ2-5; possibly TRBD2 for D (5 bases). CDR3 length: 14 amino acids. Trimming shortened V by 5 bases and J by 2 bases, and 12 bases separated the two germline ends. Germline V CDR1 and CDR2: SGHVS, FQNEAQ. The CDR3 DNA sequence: TGTGCCAGCAGCATACGGCGGACTCAAGAGACCCAGTACTTC. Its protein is CASSIRRTQETQYF.

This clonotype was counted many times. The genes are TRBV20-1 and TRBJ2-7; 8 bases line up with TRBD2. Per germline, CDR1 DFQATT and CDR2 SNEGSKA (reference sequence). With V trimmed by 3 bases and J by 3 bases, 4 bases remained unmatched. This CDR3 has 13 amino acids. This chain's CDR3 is CSARETSDYEQYF. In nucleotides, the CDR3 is TGCAGTGCTAGGGAGACTAGCGACTACGAGCAGTACTTC.

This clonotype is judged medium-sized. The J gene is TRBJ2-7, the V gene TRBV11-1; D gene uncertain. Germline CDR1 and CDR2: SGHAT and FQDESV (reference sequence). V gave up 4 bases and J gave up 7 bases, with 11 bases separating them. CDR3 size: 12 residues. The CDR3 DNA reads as TGTGCCAGCAGCTCGGACGTGGGAGAGCAGTACTTC. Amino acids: CASSSDVGEQYF.

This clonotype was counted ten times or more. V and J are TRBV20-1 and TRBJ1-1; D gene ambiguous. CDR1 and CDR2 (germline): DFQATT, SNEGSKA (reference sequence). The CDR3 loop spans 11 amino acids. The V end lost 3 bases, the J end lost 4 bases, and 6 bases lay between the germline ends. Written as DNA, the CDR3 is TGCAGTGCTAGCTTAATCACTGAAGCTTTCTTT. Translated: CSASLITEAFF.

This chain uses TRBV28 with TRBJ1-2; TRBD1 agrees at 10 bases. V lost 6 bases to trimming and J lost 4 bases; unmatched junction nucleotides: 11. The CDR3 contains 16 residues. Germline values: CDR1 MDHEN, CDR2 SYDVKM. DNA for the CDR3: TGTGCCAGCAGCCCCCCGGGACAGGGGACCTCCTATGGCTACACCTTC. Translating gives CASSPPGQGTSYGYTF.

This CDR3 is CASNLSDWTLYSNQPQHF. For the CDR3, the DNA is TGTGCCAGCAATCTTTCCGATTGGACACTTTATAGCAATCAGCCCCAGCATTTT. This chain connects TRBV12-3 or TRBV12-4 to TRBJ1-5; maybe TRBD1 (5 bases). CDR3 length: 18 residues. Trimming took 7 bases from V and 0 from J, leaving 22 bases between them.